These 10 T cell receptor beta chains share one sample of origin, sequenced in a study of T cell repertoires in cytomegalovirus infection. From the reads, TCRdb called clonotypes with MiXCR, one entry per CDR3 protein. The table lists around 300,000 distinct CDR3 sequences, roughly 25% of them singletons, with 13% in the top ten. These receptors lack a known antigen. This specimen consisted of cultured PBMCs, obtained from culture after CMV antigen stimulation. The receptors were gathered from a human donor in good health (CMV status not recorded). Some clones in this sample may be carry-over from other donors' samples.

This clonotype occurred a few times. V gene TRBV11-2 combines with J gene TRBJ2-7, with D possibly TRBD1 on 6 matching bases. This CDR3 is 14 amino acids long. V lost 0 bases to trimming and J lost 5 bases, with 11 bases between them. Germline lookup yields CDR1 SGHAT and CDR2 FQNNGV. CDR3 loop: CASSLDPGVNEQYF. CDR3 DNA: TGTGCCAGCAGCTTAGACCCAGGGGTAAACGAGCAGTACTTC.

V usage is TRBV29-1 and J usage is TRBJ2-3; 7 nucleotides agree with TRBD2. Germline CDR1 is SQVTM and CDR2 is ANQGSEA. V lost 3 bases and J lost 1; bases outside the gene matches: 4. The CDR3 is made up of 14 amino acids. The CDR3, as DNA: TGCAGCGTTGAGGCGGGAGTTCGCACAGATACGCAGTATTTT. It translates to CSVEAGVRTDTQYF.

The chain carries TRBV6-2 or TRBV6-3 and TRBJ1-1; D is unresolved. In germline, CDR1 is MNHEY, CDR2 SVGEGT. V gave up 5 bases and J gave up 1 base, with 8 bases separating them. The CDR3 has 13 residues. CDR3 DNA sequence: TGTGCCAGCAGTATAGACCCGAACACTGAAGCTTTCTTT. It codes for CASSIDPNTEAFF.

This clonotype was seen only a few times. V usage is TRBV18 and J usage is TRBJ2-2; a weak D match, TRBD2 (5 bases). This CDR3 region has 14 residues. CDR1 and CDR2 (germline): KGHSH, LQKENI. Trimming took 8 bases from V and 2 from J, leaving 12 bases between them. The CDR3 here is CASKKAENTGELFF. DNA of the CDR3: TGTGCCAGCAAAAAAGCGGAAAACACCGGGGAGCTGTTTTTT.

This clonotype was observed many times. The chain carries TRBV6-6 and TRBJ2-7; 7 bases line up with TRBD1. The ends lost 4 bases at V and 3 bases at J; junction bases unmatched: 9. The CDR3 is 15 residues long. Per the germline V gene, CDR1 is MNHNY and CDR2 is SVGAGI (reference sequence). Here the CDR3 DNA reads TGTGCCAGCAGTTCCCAAAGGGGGCATCTCTACGAGCAGTACTTC. Translating gives CASSSQRGHLYEQYF.

The V call is TRBV6-5, the J call TRBJ2-5, with 7 bases identical to TRBD2. The junction had 12 bases not matched to a gene; V was cut back by 3 bases and J by 2 bases. Germline V gene sequence: CDR1 MNHEY, CDR2 SVGAGI. The CDR3 has 17 amino acids. CDR3 sequence (DNA): TGTGCCAGCAGTTATGCGGGACTACCGCTCCAACAAGAGACCCAGTACTTC. This codes for CASSYAGLPLQQETQYF.

This clonotype was picked up a small number of times. The V call is TRBV3-1, the J call TRBJ1-1, with a weak D call TRBD1 (5 bases). The CDR3 has 14 amino acids. V was trimmed by 4 bases and J by 5 bases, leaving 14 bases between them. Per the germline V gene, CDR1 is LGHDT and CDR2 is YNNKEL (reference sequence). CDR3 nucleotide sequence: TGTGCCAGCAGCCGGGACCAACAGCGGACTGAAGCTTTCTTT. It translates to CASSRDQQRTEAFF.

The rearrangement links TRBV6-5 to TRBJ2-1, with 9 bases fitting TRBD2. The germline V gene encodes CDR1 MNHEY and CDR2 SVGAGI. The CDR3 consists of 14 residues. The junction had 7 bases not matched to a gene; V was cut back by 6 bases and J by 7 bases. The CDR3 nucleotides read TGTGCCAGCAGGGGAGCGGGAGGATGGAATGAGCAGTTCTTC. It encodes CASRGAGGWNEQFF.

The chain recombines TRBV7-6 with TRBJ2-4, with D possibly TRBD2 on 6 matching bases. The CDR3 covers 15 residues. CDR1 and CDR2 (germline): SGHVS, FNYEAQ. V gave up 1 base and J gave up 9 bases, with 16 bases separating them. The CDR3 protein is CASSLDPTRDGIQYF. As DNA, the CDR3 is TGTGCCAGCAGCTTAGACCCGACGCGGGATGGCATTCAGTACTTC.

The rearrangement links TRBV7-2 to TRBJ2-7, with 8 bases that match TRBD1. CDR3 length: 15 residues. CDR1 and CDR2 (germline): SGHTA, FQGNSA. V lost 1 base and J lost 1; bases outside the gene matches: 3. CDR3 residues: CASSLGQGSSYEQYV. The CDR3 DNA follows: TGTGCCAGCAGCTTAGGACAGGGGAGTTCCTACGAGCAGTACGTC.